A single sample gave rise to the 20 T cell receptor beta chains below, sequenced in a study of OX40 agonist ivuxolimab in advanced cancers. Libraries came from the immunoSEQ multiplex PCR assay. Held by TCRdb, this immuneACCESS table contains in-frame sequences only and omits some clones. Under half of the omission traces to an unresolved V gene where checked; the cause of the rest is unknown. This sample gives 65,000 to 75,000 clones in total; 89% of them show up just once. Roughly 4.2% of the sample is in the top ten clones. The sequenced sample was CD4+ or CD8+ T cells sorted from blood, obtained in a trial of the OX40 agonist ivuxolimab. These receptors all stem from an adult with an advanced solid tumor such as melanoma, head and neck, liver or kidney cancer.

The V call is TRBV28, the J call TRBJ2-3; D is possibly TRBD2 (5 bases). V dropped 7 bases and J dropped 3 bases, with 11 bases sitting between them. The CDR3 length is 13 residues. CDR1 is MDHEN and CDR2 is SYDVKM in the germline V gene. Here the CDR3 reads CASTRELTDTQYF. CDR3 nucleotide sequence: TGTGCCAGCACCCGGGAACTGACAGATACGCAGTATTTT.

The CDR3 sequence: CAISDQGTNTEAFF. CDR3 DNA: TGTGCCATCAGTGATCAGGGTACGAACACTGAAGCTTTCTTT. This chain uses TRBV10-3 with TRBJ1-1, with a possible D match to TRBD1 (5 bases). Per germline, CDR1 ENHRY and CDR2 SYGVKD. The CDR3 extends over 14 amino acids. V was cut by 3 bases and J by 1 base, with 9 bases left in between.

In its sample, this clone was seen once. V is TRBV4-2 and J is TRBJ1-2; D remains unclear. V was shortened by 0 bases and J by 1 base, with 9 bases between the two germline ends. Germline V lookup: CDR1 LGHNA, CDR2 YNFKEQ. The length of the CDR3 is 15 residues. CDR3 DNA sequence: TGTGCCAGCAGCCAAGATCGAAACGTTAACTATGGCTACACCTTC. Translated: CASSQDRNVNYGYTF.

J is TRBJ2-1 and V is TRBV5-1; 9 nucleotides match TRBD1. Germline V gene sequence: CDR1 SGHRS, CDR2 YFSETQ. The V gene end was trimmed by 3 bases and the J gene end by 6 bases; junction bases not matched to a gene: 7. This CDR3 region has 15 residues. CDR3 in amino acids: CASSSGQGLFNEQFF. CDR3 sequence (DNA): TGCGCCAGCAGCTCGGGACAGGGCTTATTCAATGAGCAGTTCTTC.

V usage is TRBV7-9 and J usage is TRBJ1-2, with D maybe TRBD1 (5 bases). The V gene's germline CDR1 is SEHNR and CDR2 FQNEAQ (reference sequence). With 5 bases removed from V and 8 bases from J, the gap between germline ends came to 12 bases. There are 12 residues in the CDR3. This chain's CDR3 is CASSKQEGGYTF. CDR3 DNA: TGTGCCAGCAGCAAGCAAGAGGGGGGCTACACCTTC.

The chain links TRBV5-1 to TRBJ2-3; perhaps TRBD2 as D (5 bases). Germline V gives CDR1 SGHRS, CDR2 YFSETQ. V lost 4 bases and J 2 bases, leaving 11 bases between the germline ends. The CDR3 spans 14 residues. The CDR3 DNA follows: TGCGCCAGCAGCCCTGGACTTGTCACAGATACGCAGTATTTT. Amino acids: CASSPGLVTDTQYF.

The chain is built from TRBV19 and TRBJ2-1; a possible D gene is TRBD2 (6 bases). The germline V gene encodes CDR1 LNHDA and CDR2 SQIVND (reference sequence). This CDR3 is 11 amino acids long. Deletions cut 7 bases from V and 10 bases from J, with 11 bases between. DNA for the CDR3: TGTGCCAGTACCCTTGGGAGGGAGCAGTTCTTC. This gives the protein CASTLGREQFF.

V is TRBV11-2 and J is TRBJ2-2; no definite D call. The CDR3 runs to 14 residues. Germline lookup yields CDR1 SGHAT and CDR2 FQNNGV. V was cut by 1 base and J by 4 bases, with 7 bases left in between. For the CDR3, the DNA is TGTGCCAGCAGCTTAGGAGTTTCCACCGGGGAGCTGTTTTTT. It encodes CASSLGVSTGELFF.

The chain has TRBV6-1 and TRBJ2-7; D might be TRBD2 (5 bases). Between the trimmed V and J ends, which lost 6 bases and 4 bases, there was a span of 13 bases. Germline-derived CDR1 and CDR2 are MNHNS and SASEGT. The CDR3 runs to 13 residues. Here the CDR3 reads CASSREGPYEQYF. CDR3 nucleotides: TGTGCCAGCAGCCGAGAGGGTCCGTACGAGCAGTACTTC.

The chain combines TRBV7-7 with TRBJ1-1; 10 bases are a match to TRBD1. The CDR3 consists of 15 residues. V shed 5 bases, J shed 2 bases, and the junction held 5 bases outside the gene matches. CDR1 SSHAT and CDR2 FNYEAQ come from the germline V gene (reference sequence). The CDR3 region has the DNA TGTGCCAGCAGCACCAGACAGGGGGCTAACACTGAAGCTTTCTTT. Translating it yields CASSTRQGANTEAFF. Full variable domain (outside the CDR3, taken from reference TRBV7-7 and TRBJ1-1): GAGVSQSPRYKVTKRGQDVTLRCDPISSHATLYWYQQALGQGPEFLTYFNYEAQPDKSGLPSDRFSAERPEGSISTLTIQRTEQRDSAMYRCASSTRQGANTEAFFGQGTRLTVV.

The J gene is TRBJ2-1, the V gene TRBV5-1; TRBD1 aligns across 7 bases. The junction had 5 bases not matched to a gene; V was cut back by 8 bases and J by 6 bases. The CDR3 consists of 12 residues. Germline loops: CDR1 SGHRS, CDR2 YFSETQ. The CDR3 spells CASTGAGNEQFF. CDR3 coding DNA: TGCGCCAGTACAGGGGCCGGCAATGAGCAGTTCTTC.

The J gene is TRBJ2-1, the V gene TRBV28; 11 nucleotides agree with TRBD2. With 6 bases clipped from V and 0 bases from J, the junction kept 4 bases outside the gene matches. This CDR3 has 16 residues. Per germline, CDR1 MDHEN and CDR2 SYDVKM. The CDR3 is CASRLGLADSYNEQFF. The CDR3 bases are TGTGCCAGCAGGCTGGGACTAGCGGACTCCTACAATGAGCAGTTCTTC.

The CDR3 spells CATRDIMTNYGYTF. CDR3 coding DNA: TGTGCCACCAGGGACATAATGACTAACTATGGCTACACCTTC. The chain has TRBV6-6 and TRBJ1-2; possible D gene TRBD1, 6 bases. This CDR3 comprises 14 residues. Trimming removed 10 bases from V and 0 bases from J, with 15 bases in between. Looked up from germline, CDR1 is MNHNY and CDR2 is SVGAGI (reference sequence).

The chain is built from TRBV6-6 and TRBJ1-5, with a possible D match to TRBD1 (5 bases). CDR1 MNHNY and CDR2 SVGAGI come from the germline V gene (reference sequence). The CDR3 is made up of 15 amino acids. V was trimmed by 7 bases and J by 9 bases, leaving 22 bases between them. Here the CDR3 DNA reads TGTGCCAGCACATTAGGGGCCATCGGGGGATCGCCCCAGCATTTT. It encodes CASTLGAIGGSPQHF.

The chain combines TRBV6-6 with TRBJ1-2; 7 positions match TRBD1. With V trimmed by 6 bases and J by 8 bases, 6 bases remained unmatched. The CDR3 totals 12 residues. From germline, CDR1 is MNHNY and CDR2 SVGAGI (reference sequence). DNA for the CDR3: TGTGCCAGCAGGGAAACAGGGGACGGCTACACCTTC. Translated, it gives CASRETGDGYTF.

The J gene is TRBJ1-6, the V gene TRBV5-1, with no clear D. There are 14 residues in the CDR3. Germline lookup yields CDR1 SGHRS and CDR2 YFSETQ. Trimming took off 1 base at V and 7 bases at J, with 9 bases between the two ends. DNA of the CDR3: TGCGCCAGCAGCTTGAGTTACCGGAATTCACCCCTCCACTTT. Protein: CASSLSYRNSPLHF.

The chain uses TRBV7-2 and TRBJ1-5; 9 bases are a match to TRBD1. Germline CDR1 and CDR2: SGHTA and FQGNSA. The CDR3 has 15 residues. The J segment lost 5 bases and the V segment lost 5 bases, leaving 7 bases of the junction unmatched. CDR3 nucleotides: TGTGCCAGCAGCCCGGGGACAGGGAGTCATCAGCCCCAGCATTTT. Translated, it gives CASSPGTGSHQPQHF. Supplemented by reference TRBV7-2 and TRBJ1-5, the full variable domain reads GAGVSQSPSNKVTEKGKDVELRCDPISGHTALYWYRQSLGQGLEFLIYFQGNSAPDKSGLPSDRFSAERTGGSVSTLTIQRTQQEDSAVYLCASSPGTGSHQPQHFGDGTRLSIL.

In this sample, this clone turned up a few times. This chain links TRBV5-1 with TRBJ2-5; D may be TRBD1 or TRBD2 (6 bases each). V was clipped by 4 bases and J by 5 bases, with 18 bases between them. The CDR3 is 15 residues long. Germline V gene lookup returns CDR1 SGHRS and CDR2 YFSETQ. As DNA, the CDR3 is TGCGCCAGCAGCGGCGGGACACAAGTAGGGGAGACCCAGTACTTC. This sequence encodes CASSGGTQVGETQYF.

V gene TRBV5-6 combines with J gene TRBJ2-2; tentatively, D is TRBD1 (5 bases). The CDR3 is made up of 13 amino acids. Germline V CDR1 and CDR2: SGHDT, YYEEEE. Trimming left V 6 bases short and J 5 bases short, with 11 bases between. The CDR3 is CASKPQGTGELFF. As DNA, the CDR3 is TGTGCCAGCAAGCCCCAGGGTACCGGGGAGCTGTTTTTT.

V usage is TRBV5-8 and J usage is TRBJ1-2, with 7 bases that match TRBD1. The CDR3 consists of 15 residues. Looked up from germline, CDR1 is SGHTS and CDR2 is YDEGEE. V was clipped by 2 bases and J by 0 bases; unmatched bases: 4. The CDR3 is CASSFTGDPNYGYTF. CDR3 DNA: TGTGCCAGCAGCTTTACAGGGGATCCTAACTATGGCTACACCTTC.